This T cell receptor (beta chain) was identified during a study of blood T cell repertoires in COVID-19. CDR3 length: 14 residues. Per germline, CDR1 SGHAT and CDR2 FQNNGV. V was pared by 5 bases and J by 5 bases, with 5 bases of the junction left unmatched. The data were produced by immunoSEQ multiplex PCR, yet TCRdb's version contains in-frame clones alone and is incomplete. Of roughly 160,000 clones detected, about nine tenths appear once; the ten largest clones hold 3.9%. This TCR derives from an older woman who had recovered from COVID-19. This chain uses TRBV11-2 with TRBJ2-5, with 10 positions matching TRBD1. Sequencing was carried out using peripheral blood. The CDR3, as DNA: TGTGCCAGCAGCACCAGGACAGGGGGGGAGACCCAGTACTTC. As protein: CASSTRTGGETQYF.